This T cell receptor beta chain is drawn from a study of blood T cell repertoires in COVID-19. For the study at large: Collection of acute and convalescent COVID-19 samples took place in the United States, Italy and Spain. T cells, B-cell-depleted T cells, or PBMCs supplied cDNA or gDNA.

The CDR3 has 12 residues. CDR1 and CDR2 (germline): LNHDA, SQIVND (reference sequence). V was clipped by 6 bases and J by 10 bases, with 13 bases between them. In the authors' workflow: Scientists estimated how many nucleated cells there were by amplifying reference gene primers. Sequencing used immunoSEQ multiplex PCR; TCRdb keeps in-frame clones, though not all of them. V and J calls and clone size come straight from that table; D and trimming were deduced from the DNA. The table includes some 120,000 clones, 69% detected once. This rearrangement joins TRBV19 to TRBJ2-1; no firm D call. The origin of this receptor is a woman in her 70s with acute or convalescent COVID-19. The sequencing input was peripheral blood. The DNA of the CDR3 is TGTGCCAGTAGCCTGCGACTGCGGGAGCAGTTCTTC. Its translation is CASSLRLREQFF.